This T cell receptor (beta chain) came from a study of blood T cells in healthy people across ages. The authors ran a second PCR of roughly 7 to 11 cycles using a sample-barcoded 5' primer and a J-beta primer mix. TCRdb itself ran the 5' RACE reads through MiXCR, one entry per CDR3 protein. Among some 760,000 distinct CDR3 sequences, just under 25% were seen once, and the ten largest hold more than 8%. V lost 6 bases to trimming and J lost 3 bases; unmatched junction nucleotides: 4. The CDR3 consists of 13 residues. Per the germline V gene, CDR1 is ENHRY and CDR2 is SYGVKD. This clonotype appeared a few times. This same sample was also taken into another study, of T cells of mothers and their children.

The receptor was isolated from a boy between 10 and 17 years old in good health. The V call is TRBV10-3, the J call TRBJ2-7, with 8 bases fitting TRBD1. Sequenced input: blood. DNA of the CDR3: TGTGCCATCAGACCGGGACAGGACTACGAGCAGTACTTC. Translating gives CAIRPGQDYEQYF.